This is a list of T cell receptor beta chains from one sample in a study of blood T cells in healthy people across ages. TCRdb fed the 5' RACE reads into MiXCR, producing one record per CDR3 protein. The table lists about 1.4 million distinct CDR3 sequences, roughly 59% of them singletons, with over 5% in the top ten. Sequencing was performed on blood. The source is a man between 18 and 35 years old in good health. CDR3s include the opening cysteine and the closing phenylalanine or tryptophan. Fields, in order: J gene, clone size, D gene, V gene, CDR3 DNA, CDR3 protein. D genes are given only for firm matches. Clone size is stated in some rows and not others, as once, few, many or a class when expanded.

TRBJ1-5,few,.,TRBV10-3,TGTGCCATCAGTGATCTGAATCAGCCCCAGCATTTT,CAISDLNQPQHF
TRBJ2-1,.,TRBD2,TRBV7-9,TGTGCCAGCAGCTTAGCCCCTAGCGGGGCCCTTCGCTCCTACAATGAGCAGTTCTTC,CASSLAPSGALRSYNEQFF
TRBJ1-2,.,TRBD1,TRBV29-1,TGCAGCGTTGGCGATGGGACAGAAGGCTACACCTTC,CSVGDGTEGYTF
TRBJ2-1,.,.,TRBV11-2,TGTGCCAGCAGCTGGCCACAGGGAAACAATGAGCAGTTCTTC,CASSWPQGNNEQFF
TRBJ1-1,.,.,TRBV5-1,TGCGCCAGCAGCTTAGCGGTGAGCACTGAAGCTTTCTTT,CASSLAVSTEAFF
TRBJ1-2,.,.,TRBV7-6,TGTGCCAGCAGCCCAGGGTTTATCGACTATGGCTACACCTTC,CASSPGFIDYGYTF
TRBJ2-5,.,.,TRBV15,TGTGCCACCAGCAGAGAGATCGGGGCGGGGCAAGAGACCCAGTACTTC,CATSREIGAGQETQYF
TRBJ2-5,.,.,TRBV5-1,TGCGCCAGCAGCTTGGTTCCCCTCAGCGAGACCCAGTACTTC,CASSLVPLSETQYF
TRBJ2-5,.,TRBD1,TRBV27,TGTGCCAGCAGCCCAATGGGCCCGGGACAGTACCAAGAGACCCAGTACTTC,CASSPMGPGQYQETQYF
TRBJ2-6,.,.,TRBV6-6,TGTGCCAGCAGTTACCTACCGCAGAGTGCTGGGGCCAACGTCCTGACTTTC,CASSYLPQSAGANVLTF
TRBJ1-5,.,.,TRBV27,TGTGCCAGCAGTTTTTCGGGAGGTCAGCCCCAGCATTTT,CASSFSGGQPQHF
TRBJ1-2,.,.,TRBV2,TGTGCCAGCAGTGAATGGGTCCTTAGGGGTGATGGCTACACCTTC,CASSEWVLRGDGYTF
TRBJ2-1,.,.,TRBV7-9,TGTGCCAGCAGCGACAACGGGGTCCATGAGCAGTTCTTC,CASSDNGVHEQFF
TRBJ2-3,few,TRBD2,TRBV6-2/TRBV6-3,TGTGCCAGCAGTTACCGAGCTAGCGGGGGGCGCACAGATACGCAGTATTTT,CASSYRASGGRTDTQYF
TRBJ1-4,.,TRBD1,TRBV6-5,TGTGCCAGCAGTTACGGGACAGGGGGAACTAATGAAAAACTGTTTTTT,CASSYGTGGTNEKLFF